The clone carrying this T cell receptor beta chain was seen repeatedly, ten times or more. This CDR3 spans 13 amino acids. Unmatched junction bases numbered 1, after V lost 4 bases and J lost 6 bases. Germline V gene lookup returns CDR1 SGHRS and CDR2 YFSETQ. These data come from a study of early T cells in non-severe SARS-CoV-2 infection. TCRdb re-called the 5' RACE reads with MiXCR, one entry per CDR3 protein. The sample includes roughly 46,000 distinct CDR3 sequences, roughly 5.4% of them seen just once. The rearrangement joins TRBV5-1 to TRBJ2-2; 9 bases are a match to TRBD1. This clonotype was sampled from an adult who was a healthcare worker with PCR-confirmed SARS-CoV-2 infection or an uninfected control (not recorded which). Material: whole blood, obtained at baseline. The CDR3 coding sequence is TGCGCCAGCAGCGGGACAGGGCCCGGGGAGCTGTTTTTT. Translated, it gives CASSGTGPGELFF.